The 14 T cell receptor beta chains below all came from one sample that was sequenced in a study of cytomegalovirus exposure and HLA in healthy donors. Primers: 60 Vbeta forward and 13 Jbeta reverse. Clones were read by immunoSEQ multiplex PCR, and TCRdb kept only the in-frame ones, dropping some. Counted here are about 250,000 clones, more than 55% occurring once; the ten biggest clones make up 2% to 2.5%. Sequenced input: PBMCs. The receptors come from a female donor in good health and CMV-seronegative.

This clone appeared a single time. V is TRBV7-9 and J is TRBJ1-5, with D tentatively TRBD1 (5 bases). CDR3 length equals 14 residues. V was shortened by 5 bases and J by 4 bases, with 12 bases between the two germline ends. Germline CDR1 SEHNR, CDR2 FQNEAQ (reference sequence). In DNA form, the CDR3 reads TGTGCCAGCAGCGGCGGGACTGTGAATCAGCCCCAGCATTTT. It yields the protein CASSGGTVNQPQHF.

On this clone: At one boundary the junction diverges from the germline segment, which might be a read error. The rearrangement links TRBV2 to TRBJ1-2; a possible D gene is TRBD1 (6 bases). This CDR3 comprises 11 residues. Germline CDR1 is SNHLY and CDR2 is FYNNEI. CDR3 nucleotide sequence: TGTGCCAGCAGTACTCTACCTCGGACAGTTTTC. Its protein is CASSTLPRTVF.

This clone showed up just a few times. The V gene is TRBV7-9, the J gene TRBJ1-1; 8 nucleotides line up with TRBD1. Germline assignment: CDR1 SEHNR and CDR2 FQNEAQ (reference sequence). The CDR3 runs 14 residues. J was trimmed by 2 bases and V by 2 bases; bases with no gene match: 1. CDR3 DNA: TGTGCCAGCAGCTTATCAGGGGGCAACACTGAAGCTTTCTTT. It specifies CASSLSGGNTEAFF.

The chain uses TRBV25-1 and TRBJ1-1; D uncertain. Trimming removed 4 bases from V and 3 bases from J, with 9 bases in between. The germline CDR1 and CDR2 sequences are MGHDK and SYGVNS. The CDR3 extends over 13 amino acids. The CDR3 nucleotides are TGTGCCAGCAGTGCTTCGGACTACACTGAAGCTTTCTTT. Translated: CASSASDYTEAFF.

The gene calls are TRBV2 and TRBJ2-7; 7 positions match TRBD1. Germline CDR1 and CDR2: SNHLY and FYNNEI. V lost 3 bases and J lost 2; bases outside the gene matches: 7. The CDR3 totals 15 residues. The CDR3: CASSERWTGAYEQYF. The DNA of the CDR3 is TGTGCCAGCAGTGAGAGATGGACAGGAGCCTACGAGCAGTACTTC. The full variable domain, its missing parts supplied by reference TRBV2 and TRBJ2-7, is EPEVTQTPSHQVTQMGQEVILRCVPISNHLYFYWYRQILGQKVEFLVSFYNNEISEKSEIFDDQFSVERPDGSNFTLKIRSTKLEDSAMYFCASSERWTGAYEQYFGPGTRLTVT.

In DNA form, the CDR3 reads TGTGCCACCACCCTGCAGGCGGGGGGCGACGAGCAGTACTTC. Translating it yields CATTLQAGGDEQYF. The J gene is TRBJ2-7, the V gene TRBV19; 8 positions agree with TRBD2. The CDR3 has 14 residues. The germline V gene encodes CDR1 LNHDA and CDR2 SQIVND (reference sequence). With 10 bases clipped from V and 5 bases from J, the junction kept 13 bases outside the gene matches.

The chain is built from TRBV5-6 and TRBJ2-3; possibly TRBD1 for D (6 bases). CDR3 size: 13 residues. The germline V and J ends were trimmed by 7 bases and 2 bases, with 11 bases remaining between them. Germline CDR1 and CDR2: SGHDT and YYEEEE. CDR3 region: CASSGQYTDTQYF. The CDR3 DNA is TGTGCCAGCTCGGGACAATACACAGATACGCAGTATTTT.

The chain joins TRBV28 to TRBJ2-7; 7 nucleotides align to TRBD2. With V trimmed by 3 bases and J by 0 bases, 11 bases remained unmatched. Germline V gives CDR1 MDHEN, CDR2 SYDVKM. The CDR3 is made up of 17 amino acids. The CDR3 DNA reads as TGTGCCAGCAGTTTCTTCGGCGGGAGTCAACACTCCTACGAGCAGTACTTC. Its translation is CASSFFGGSQHSYEQYF.

The chain combines TRBV10-2 with TRBJ2-7; 10 nucleotides agree with TRBD2. The CDR3 runs to 15 residues. V dropped 4 bases and J dropped 2; count of bases not matched to a gene: 5. Germline assignment: CDR1 WSHSY and CDR2 SAAADI. The CDR3 DNA reads TGCGCCAGCAGTGGGGGACTAGCGAATACCTACGAGCAGTACTTC. Amino acid sequence: CASSGGLANTYEQYF.

The chain uses TRBV5-6 and TRBJ2-1, with TRBD2 matching 7 bases. Germline lookup yields CDR1 SGHDT and CDR2 YYEEEE. Trimming at V came to 6 bases and at J to 5 bases, leaving 11 bases not matched to a gene. CDR3 length equals 15 residues. CDR3 amino acids: CASIGGGGRNNEQFF. CDR3 sequence (DNA): TGTGCCAGCATAGGTGGTGGCGGGAGAAACAATGAGCAGTTCTTC.

The CDR3 sequence: CASSLLAGVAETQYF. CDR3 coding DNA: TGCGCCAGCAGCCTTCTGGCGGGAGTAGCAGAGACCCAGTACTTC. This rearrangement joins TRBV4-1 to TRBJ2-5, with TRBD2 matching 7 bases. CDR1 is MGHRA and CDR2 is YSYEKL in the germline V gene. The CDR3 runs to 15 residues. V shed 4 bases, J shed 4 bases, and the junction held 9 bases outside the gene matches.

This CDR3 is CASSEGQNTEAFF. The DNA for the CDR3 is TGCGCCAGCAGTGAAGGACAGAACACTGAAGCTTTCTTT. This chain joins TRBV10-2 and TRBJ1-1; D might be TRBD1 (5 bases). The germline V and J ends were trimmed by 3 bases and 1 base, with 6 bases remaining between them. The germline V gene encodes CDR1 WSHSY and CDR2 SAAADI. The CDR3 has 13 amino acids.

This chain connects TRBV4-1 to TRBJ2-5; 7 bases agree with TRBD1. CDR1 and CDR2 (germline): MGHRA, YSYEKL. With V trimmed by 1 base and J by 4 bases, 3 bases remained unmatched. The CDR3 runs to 14 residues. This CDR3 is CASSQGQGLETQYF. Here the CDR3 DNA reads TGCGCCAGCAGCCAAGGACAGGGCTTAGAGACCCAGTACTTC.

The CDR3 nucleotides read TGTGCCAGCAGCCCATTCGGGACAGGGGGCAATGAGCAGTTCTTC. Encoded protein: CASSPFGTGGNEQFF. This rearrangement joins TRBV6-6 to TRBJ2-1; 11 bases match TRBD1. The J segment lost 6 bases and the V segment lost 6 bases, leaving 7 bases of the junction unmatched. The germline gives CDR1 MNHNY, CDR2 SVGAGI (reference sequence). CDR3 length: 15 amino acids.